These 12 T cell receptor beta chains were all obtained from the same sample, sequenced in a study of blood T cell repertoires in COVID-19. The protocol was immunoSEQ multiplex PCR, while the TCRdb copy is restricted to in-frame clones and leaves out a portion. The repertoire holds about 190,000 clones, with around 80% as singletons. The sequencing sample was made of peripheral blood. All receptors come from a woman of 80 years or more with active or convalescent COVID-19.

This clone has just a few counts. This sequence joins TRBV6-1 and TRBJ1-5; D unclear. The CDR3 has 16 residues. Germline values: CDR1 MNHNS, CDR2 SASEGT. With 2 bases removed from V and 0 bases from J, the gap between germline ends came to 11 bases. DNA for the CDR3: TGTGCCAGCAGTGAAAGCCCAGGCTATAGCAATCAGCCCCAGCATTTT. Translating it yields CASSESPGYSNQPQHF.

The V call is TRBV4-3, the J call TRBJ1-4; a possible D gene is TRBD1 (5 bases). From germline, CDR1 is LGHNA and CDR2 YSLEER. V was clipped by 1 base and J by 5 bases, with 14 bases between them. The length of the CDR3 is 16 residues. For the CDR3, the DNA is TGCGCCAGCAGCCAAGGCCTCGGACACACGAATGAAAAACTGTTTTTT. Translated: CASSQGLGHTNEKLFF.

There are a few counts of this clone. CDR3 sequence reads: CASRGQGNEKLFF. The CDR3 bases are TGTGCCAGCAGGGGACAGGGGAATGAAAAACTGTTTTTT. The chain uses TRBV6-5 and TRBJ1-4; TRBD1 agrees at 10 bases. CDR1 MNHEY and CDR2 SVGAGI come from the germline V gene. Trimming removed 6 bases from V and 5 bases from J; junction bases left unmatched: 0. The CDR3 is 13 amino acids.

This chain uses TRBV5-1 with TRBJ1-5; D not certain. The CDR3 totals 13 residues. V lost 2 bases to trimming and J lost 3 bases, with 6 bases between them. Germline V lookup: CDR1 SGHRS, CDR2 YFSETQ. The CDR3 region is CASSLTFNQPQHF. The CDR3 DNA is TGCGCCAGCAGCTTAACTTTCAATCAGCCCCAGCATTTT.

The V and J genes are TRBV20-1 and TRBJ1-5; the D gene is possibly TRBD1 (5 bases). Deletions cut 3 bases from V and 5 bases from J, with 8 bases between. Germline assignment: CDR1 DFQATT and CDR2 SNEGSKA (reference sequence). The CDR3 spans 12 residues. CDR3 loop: CSASQGDQPQHF. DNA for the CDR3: TGCAGTGCTAGTCAGGGTGATCAGCCCCAGCATTTT.

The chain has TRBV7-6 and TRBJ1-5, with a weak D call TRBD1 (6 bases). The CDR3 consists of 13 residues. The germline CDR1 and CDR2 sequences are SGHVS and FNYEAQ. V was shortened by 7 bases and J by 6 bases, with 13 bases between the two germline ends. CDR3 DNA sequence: TGTGCCAGCAACGGACAGCCGACTCAGCCCCAGCATTTT. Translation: CASNGQPTQPQHF.

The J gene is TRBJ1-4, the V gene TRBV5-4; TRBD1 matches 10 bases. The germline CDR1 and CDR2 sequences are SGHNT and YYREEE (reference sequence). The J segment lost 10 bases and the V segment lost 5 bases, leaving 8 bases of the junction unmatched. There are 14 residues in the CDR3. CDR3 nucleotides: TGTGCCAGCAGTCGACAGGGGGCGCATGGAAAACTGTTTTTT. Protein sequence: CASSRQGAHGKLFF.

This CDR3 reads CASSPSGWVGGNTIYF. CDR3 in DNA: TGTGCCAGCTCACCTTCAGGGTGGGTTGGTGGAAACACCATATATTTT. The chain employs TRBV18 and TRBJ1-3, with a possible D match to TRBD1 (5 bases). V was cut by 3 bases and J by 3 bases, with 15 bases left in between. The CDR3 sequence is 16 residues long. The germline V gene has CDR1 KGHSH and CDR2 LQKENI.

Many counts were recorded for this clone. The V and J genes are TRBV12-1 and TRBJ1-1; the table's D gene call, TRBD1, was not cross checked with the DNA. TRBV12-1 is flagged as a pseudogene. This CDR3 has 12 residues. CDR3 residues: CASRSTGPEAFF. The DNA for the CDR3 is TGTGCCAGCAGGTCCACAGGGCCTGAAGCTTTCTTT.

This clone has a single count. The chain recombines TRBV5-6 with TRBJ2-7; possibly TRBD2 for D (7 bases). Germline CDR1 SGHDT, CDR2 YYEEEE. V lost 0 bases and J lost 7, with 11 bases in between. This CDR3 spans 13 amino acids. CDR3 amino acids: CASSLAGEGEQYF. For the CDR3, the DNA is TGTGCCAGCAGCTTGGCAGGGGAGGGGGAGCAGTACTTC.

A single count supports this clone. The CDR3 sequence: CASSLATSGSSYNEQFF. Here the CDR3 DNA reads TGTGCCAGCAGCTTAGCGACTAGCGGGTCCTCCTACAATGAGCAGTTCTTC. This chain uses TRBV7-9 with TRBJ2-1, with 10 bases fitting TRBD2. J gave up 0 bases and V 0 bases, and 2 bases lay outside the gene matches. CDR3 length: 17 amino acids. Germline V gene lookup returns CDR1 SEHNR and CDR2 FQNEAQ (reference sequence).

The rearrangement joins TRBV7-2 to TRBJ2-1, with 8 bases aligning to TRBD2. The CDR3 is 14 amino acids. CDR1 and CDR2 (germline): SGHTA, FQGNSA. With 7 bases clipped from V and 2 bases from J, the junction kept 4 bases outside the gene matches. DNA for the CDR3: TGTGCCAGCACCCGGGGGGGAGCCTACAATGAGCAGTTCTTC. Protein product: CASTRGGAYNEQFF.